This T cell receptor beta chain comes out of a study of T cells in Graves' hyperthyroidism and ophthalmopathy (dated by TCRdb to about 2019). Study-wide context: Peripheral blood was sampled at the time of initial diagnosis, prior to any treatment. TCR V-J signatures able to tell the groups apart were searched for in a discovery cohort of 90 to 100 patients, of whom around 43 had Graves' ophthalmopathy and 57 had stable Graves' hyperthyroidism. Prospective prediction of ophthalmopathy was tested in an independent validation cohort of some 20 hyperthyroidism patients and around 16 patients who later progressed to ophthalmopathy. The 100 or so discovery patients were randomly split 7:3 into training and test sets. Thyroid tissue and blood T-cell repertoires from six Graves' hyperthyroidism patients were also compared in the study. After sampling, hyperthyroidism patients received methimazole starting at 30 mg daily, and ophthalmopathy patients received high-dose intravenous methylprednisolone. The paper describes TCR Vbeta CDR3 sequencing of around 130 peripheral blood samples, made up of fewer than 50 ophthalmopathy patients, roughly 72 hyperthyroidism patients and around 17 progressor patients.

As concerns this clonotype: Its antigen has not been determined. No base qualities exist here, and no much larger clone lies one base off it.

TCR beta CDR3 regions were amplified from RNA transcripts. A first-round RT-PCR of the TCR CDR3 used the HTBI primer set with the Qiagen OneStep RT-PCR kit. Libraries were constructed in a second round of multiplex PCR, after which size selection and purification were carried out. The libraries were sequenced on an Illumina HiSeq2000 using paired-end 100 bp reads. The paper's processing steps were these. SOAPnuke was used to process the raw data, with reads discarded if the reads contained adapters or uncalled bases, had a mean Phred below 15, or lacked an exact constant-primer or identifier match. COPE v1.2.5 was used to merge the high-quality paired reads, and each unique nucleotide sequence was defined as a clonotype. Clonotypes were aligned to IMGT TRBV, TRBD and TRBJ reference segments using MiTCR v1.1. The analysis was restricted to V-J combinations with a frequency above 0.0001, which together covered over 99% of the repertoires. The TCS score was defined as F50 (clonal expansion) divided by E x V (chaos), with BLOSUM62-based TCRdist calculated between CDR3 peptides within each V-J. Welch's t-statistics and random forest reduced around 520 V-J features to roughly 13, which were used in a naive Bayes classifier (R e1071). TCRdb reprocessing: public reads trimmed at Q25 with fastp, clones called with MiXCR, in-frame beta chains kept. Entries that share a CDR3 protein sequence are merged under the most common genes and DNA. Here the V and J calls rest on TCRdb's processing, not on the authors' analysis. The sample table contains some 500,000 distinct CDR3 sequences; only one count was recorded for approximately 15% of them. The ten most abundant clones make up less than 20% of the sample.

Graves' hyperthyroidism was defined as stable when no progression to ophthalmopathy occurred over 18 months of follow-up. Hyperthyroidism patients were newly diagnosed, with disease duration under 2 months, and aged 18 to 65 years. Exclusion was applied to patients with uncontrolled infections, other autoimmune diseases, pregnancy or lactation. Diagnoses were based on clinical symptoms, serum thyroxine and TRAb, thyroid ultrasound and orbital computed tomography. PBMCs were separated from under 11 ml of fresh peripheral blood using Ficoll-Paque density gradient centrifugation. Total RNA was extracted using Trizol reagent, and RNA quality was assessed on an Agilent 2100 Bioanalyzer. Looking up the germline V gene (reference sequence) yields CDR1 LNHDA and CDR2 SQIVND. Trimming takes 3 bases from V and 0 bases from J, and the germline ends sit 8 bases apart. The CDR3, cysteine through phenylalanine, is 14 amino acids long. The only DNA kept is the CDR3, 42 bases in frame from the first base.

Broad study findings and their caveats: No statistical method was used to fix the sample size in advance, and group allocation was not hidden from the investigators. Blood samples also contained most of the expanded thyroid clonotypes (frequency above 0.001), which suggests that blood repertoires may reflect thyroid immune responses. A model built on a 13 V-J signature distinguished ophthalmopathy from stable hyperthyroidism, reaching roughly 88% sensitivity and around 81% specificity in cross-validation and 80%/75% in testing. In validation, progression to ophthalmopathy was predicted by the model with about 70% sensitivity and 72% to 80% specificity, a median of approximately 7.1 months before onset.

This receptor was taken from a woman in her late teens or twenties with Graves' hyperthyroidism. The chain is encoded by TRBV19 joined to TRBJ1-2; no D gene call is confident. The sample taken for sequencing was blood. The bases read TGTGCCAGTAGTATGCAGACCACTAACTATGGCTACACCTTC. Its translation reads: CASSMQTTNYGYTF.